The clone carrying this T cell receptor (beta chain) came up a few times. Its target is unknown. The data were obtained in a study of T cells after yellow fever vaccination. Study overall: Low-cell-number fractions were prepared with SMART-Seq v4 Ultra Low Input.

A universal primer site and UMIs were added as TCR cDNA was made by 5'RACE template switching. One entry per CDR3 protein results from TCRdb running MiXCR on the 5' RACE reads. This sample has some 500,000 distinct CDR3 sequences, with 13% found just once. Study-level points and caveats: In FACS-sorted repertoires, abundant clonotypes from the bulk population could appear as contaminants. Weaker overall was a secondary response that nonetheless peaked faster, on day 5 versus 15.

The clonotype comes from a man aged 25 to 40 who received the YFV17D yellow fever vaccine. Sequences were derived from PBMCs, sampled on the day of the yellow fever booster vaccination.

CDR3 in DNA: TGTGCCAGCTCCCCGGTCGGGGGACAGACCTACGAGCAGTACTTC. Translating it yields CASSPVGGQTYEQYF. V is TRBV3-1 and J is TRBJ2-7, with D possibly matching TRBD1 (7 bases). With 8 bases removed from V and 2 bases from J, the gap between germline ends came to 19 bases. The CDR3 covers 15 residues. Looked up from germline, CDR1 is LGHDT and CDR2 is YNNKEL (reference sequence).